The T cell receptor beta chain described here comes from a study of CDR3 diversity in severe acne. MiXCR, applied by TCRdb to the PCR reads, yields one record per CDR3 protein. The sample contains over 100,000 distinct CDR3 sequences, more than 45% of which appear only once. Germline CDR1 DFQATT, CDR2 SNEGSKA (reference sequence). V lost 7 bases, J lost 8 bases, and 5 bases lay in between. The CDR3 is made up of 8 amino acids. The TCR sequence derives from a male donor with acne. Sequencing was carried out using blood. The V call is TRBV20-1, the J call TRBJ1-1; D is unresolved. DNA for the CDR3: TGCAGTGTTAGGGAAGCTTTCTTT. Translated: CSVREAFF.